These 13 T cell receptor beta chains share one sample of origin, sequenced in a study of T cell responses to AZD1222 COVID-19 vaccine. The data were produced by immunoSEQ multiplex PCR, yet TCRdb's version contains in-frame clones alone and is incomplete. The sample contains 18,000 or so clones, just under 90% of which appear only once. Sequenced here: peripheral blood, sampled 28 days after the second AZD1222 dose. Receptor source: an adult who received the AZD1222 COVID-19 vaccine.

The rearrangement links TRBV5-1 to TRBJ1-2; D call uncertain. The V gene lost 6 bases and the J gene lost 6 bases, with 15 bases spanning the gap. Germline CDR1 is SGHRS and CDR2 is YFSETQ. This CDR3 comprises 13 residues. As DNA, the CDR3 is TGCGCCAGCACCGCGACGGGGTGGCATGGCTACACCTTC. Translation: CASTATGWHGYTF.

This clone was observed a single time. This chain links TRBV4-1 with TRBJ2-1, with D perhaps matching TRBD2 (5 bases). Germline lookup yields CDR1 MGHRA and CDR2 YSYEKL. V lost 1 base and J 2 bases, leaving 15 bases between the germline ends. The CDR3 has 17 residues. CDR3 sequence: CASSQGSGIRAYNEQFF. The CDR3 DNA follows: TGCGCCAGCAGCCAAGGGTCCGGGATTCGGGCCTACAATGAGCAGTTCTTC.

V gene TRBV6-4 combines with J gene TRBJ2-1; 7 positions match TRBD1. The ends lost 6 bases at V and 9 bases at J; junction bases unmatched: 8. The CDR3 spans 13 residues. Germline V gives CDR1 MRHNA, CDR2 SNTAGT. The DNA for the CDR3 is TGTGCCAGCAGCGTAGGGACAGCGGCTGAGCAGTTCTTC. Its translation: CASSVGTAAEQFF.

J is TRBJ2-1 and V is TRBV27; D might be TRBD1 (5 bases). The V and J ends lost 5 bases and 0 bases respectively, with 11 bases between them. The V gene's germline CDR1 is MNHEY and CDR2 SMNVEV (reference sequence). The CDR3 contains 15 residues. CDR3 residues: CASSARVVSYNEQFF. The CDR3 DNA reads TGTGCCAGCAGTGCCAGGGTAGTCTCCTACAATGAGCAGTTCTTC.

This chain connects TRBV11-2 to TRBJ2-2; D gene ambiguous. Trimming shortened V by 0 bases and J by 2 bases, and 13 bases separated the two germline ends. There are 17 residues in the CDR3. The germline CDR1 and CDR2 sequences are SGHAT and FQNNGV. Written as DNA, the CDR3 is TGTGCCAGCAGCTTAGATCCCCGCGGAGATAACACCGGGGAGCTGTTTTTT. It yields the protein CASSLDPRGDNTGELFF. Combining the CDR3 with reference TRBV11-2 and TRBJ2-2 gives the whole variable domain EAGVAQSPRYKIIEKRQSVAFWCNPISGHATLYWYQQILGQGPKLLIQFQNNGVVDDSQLPKDRFSAERLKGVDSTLKIQPAKLEDSAVYLCASSLDPRGDNTGELFFGEGSRLTVL.

The chain has TRBV6-5 and TRBJ1-2; 7 bases fit TRBD1. Germline V gene data show CDR1 as MNHEY and CDR2 as SVGAGI. Losses at the gene ends were 8 bases for V and 1 base for J; bases not matched to a gene: 10. The CDR3 covers 15 residues. CDR3 DNA: TGTGCCAGCTGCGAGACAGGGCTAGGTAACTATGGCTACACCTTC. Its translation: CASCETGLGNYGYTF.

The chain recombines TRBV6-5 with TRBJ1-2, with no clear D. The CDR3 is 14 residues long. Trimming left V 2 bases short and J 4 bases short, with 11 bases between. The germline V gene encodes CDR1 MNHEY and CDR2 SVGAGI. The CDR3 sequence is CASSYGEIGYGYTF. The CDR3 DNA reads as TGTGCCAGCAGTTACGGGGAAATAGGCTATGGCTACACCTTC.

The chain combines TRBV6-5 with TRBJ1-5; 7 bases are shared with TRBD1. Germline CDR1 is MNHEY and CDR2 is SVGAGI. Trimming cost V 6 bases and J 5 bases; bases outside gene matches: 4. The CDR3 contains 13 residues. Here the CDR3 DNA reads TGTGCCAGCAGGCCCCAGGGGGATCAGCCCCAGCATTTT. It yields the protein CASRPQGDQPQHF.

This clone occurred once. The chain recombines TRBV28 with TRBJ1-6, with TRBD1 matching 7 bases. Germline V gene data show CDR1 as MDHEN and CDR2 as SYDVKM. The V segment lost 3 bases and the J segment 4 bases; nucleotides outside the gene matches: 0. CDR3 length equals 14 residues. The CDR3 sequence: CASSLGQYNSPLHF. Here the CDR3 DNA reads TGTGCCAGCAGTTTGGGACAGTATAATTCACCCCTCCACTTT. Using reference TRBV28 and TRBJ1-6 for the parts outside the CDR3, the full variable domain is DVKVTQSSRYLVKRTGEKVFLECVQDMDHENMFWYRQDPGLGLRLIYFSYDVKMKEKGDIPEGYSVSREKKERFSLILESASTNQTSMYLCASSLGQYNSPLHFGNGTRLTVT.

The chain joins TRBV28 to TRBJ2-6, with 9 bases identical to TRBD2. The length of the CDR3 is 17 residues. V gave up 6 bases and J gave up 4 bases; unmatched junction bases: 10. Germline loops: CDR1 MDHEN, CDR2 SYDVKM. For the CDR3, the DNA is TGTGCCAGCAGCCACCTAGCGGGGAGGGGCGGGGCCAACGTCCTGACTTTC. Protein sequence: CASSHLAGRGGANVLTF.

The rearrangement joins TRBV5-1 to TRBJ1-1, with D unclear. Germline CDR1 is SGHRS and CDR2 is YFSETQ. Trimming took 4 bases from V and 0 from J, leaving 7 bases between them. CDR3 length equals 13 residues. The CDR3 DNA sequence: TGCGCCAGCAGCAGGGCGGTGAACACTGAAGCTTTCTTT. This sequence encodes CASSRAVNTEAFF.

The chain combines TRBV6-1 with TRBJ2-1, with unresolved D. CDR3 size: 15 residues. With 3 bases removed from V and 7 bases from J, the gap between germline ends came to 16 bases. Germline CDR1 and CDR2: MNHNS and SASEGT. CDR3: CASSEMPAHGNEQFF. The CDR3 nucleotides are TGTGCCAGCAGTGAGATGCCCGCCCACGGGAATGAGCAGTTCTTC.

The chain employs TRBV28 and TRBJ1-2; D is uncertain. Per germline, CDR1 MDHEN and CDR2 SYDVKM. The CDR3 is made up of 12 amino acids. V was pared by 3 bases and J by 4 bases, with 6 bases between. The CDR3 DNA reads as TGTGCCAGCAGTTTTCGCGGCTATGGCTACACCTTC. Translation: CASSFRGYGYTF.